This T cell receptor (beta chain) is drawn from a study of blood T cell repertoires in COVID-19. Some clones are missing from TCRdb's copy, which holds only in-frame ones; the method was immunoSEQ multiplex PCR. The sample includes about half a million clones, 80% to 90% of them seen just once. CDR1 is MNHEY and CDR2 is SVGEGT in the germline V gene. V dropped 4 bases and J dropped 9; count of bases not matched to a gene: 4. This CDR3 spans 15 amino acids. This TCR came from a human donor in a cohort sampled during active COVID-19. Sequencing was done on a sample of peripheral blood. J is TRBJ2-2 and V is TRBV6-2 or TRBV6-3; 14 nucleotides agree with TRBD2. Here the CDR3 DNA reads TGTGCCAGCAGTTCGGGACTAGCGGGAGTCAGGGAGCTGTTTTTT. Its translation: CASSSGLAGVRELFF.